The TCR gamma chain under discussion was sequenced for a study of Vδ1+ human thymocytes. Study-wide points: Highly polyclonal TRG and TRD repertoires with Gaussian CDR3 length distributions appeared in thymus. Many TRG clonotypes were shared between donors; TRD repertoires were essentially private.

The V and J ends lost 9 bases and 6 bases, in that order; junction bases with no gene match: 8. The CDR3 has 11 residues. Germline CDR1 reads EGSTGY; CDR2 reads YDSYTSSV. On this clone: The antigen is undetermined.

Extracted RNA was reverse transcribed into cDNA. Multiplex PCR used pooled V-gene forward primers and a constant-region reverse primer to amplify CDR3s. TCRdb re-analyzed the multiplex PCR reads via CATT. Here the sample spans 10,000 to 13,000 gamma-chain clones, about 40% being singletons. This TCR was recovered from a boy under two years old who had congenital heart surgery. The gene calls are TRGV4 and TRGJ1 or TRGJ2. The J gene, absent from TCRdb, was called here by matching the DNA to germline. Sequencing was performed on Vdelta1+ gamma-delta thymocytes from the thymus. The sample's subset: FACS-sorted CD3+ TCRalphabeta- TCRVdelta1+ TCRVdelta2- thymocytes. CDR3 sequence reads: CATGYVYKKLF. The CDR3, as DNA: TGTGCCACCGGCTATGTTTATAAGAAACTCTTT.